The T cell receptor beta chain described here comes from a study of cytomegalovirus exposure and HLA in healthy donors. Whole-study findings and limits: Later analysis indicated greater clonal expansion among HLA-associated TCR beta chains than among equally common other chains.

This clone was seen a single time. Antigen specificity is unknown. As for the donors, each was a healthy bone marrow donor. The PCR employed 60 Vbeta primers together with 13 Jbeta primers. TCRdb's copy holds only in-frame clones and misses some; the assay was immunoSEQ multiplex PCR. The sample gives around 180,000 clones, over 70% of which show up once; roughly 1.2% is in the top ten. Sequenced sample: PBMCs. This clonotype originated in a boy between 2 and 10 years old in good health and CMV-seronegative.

CDR3 residues: CASSLYPTILTESYGYTF. CDR3 DNA: TGTGCCAGCAGCTTATACCCAACGATATTGACGGAGAGCTATGGCTACACCTTC. V usage is TRBV7-2 and J usage is TRBJ1-2, with unresolved D. The CDR3 is 18 amino acids. V was clipped by 2 bases and J by 4 bases, with 23 bases between them. Germline V CDR1 and CDR2: SGHTA, FQGNSA.